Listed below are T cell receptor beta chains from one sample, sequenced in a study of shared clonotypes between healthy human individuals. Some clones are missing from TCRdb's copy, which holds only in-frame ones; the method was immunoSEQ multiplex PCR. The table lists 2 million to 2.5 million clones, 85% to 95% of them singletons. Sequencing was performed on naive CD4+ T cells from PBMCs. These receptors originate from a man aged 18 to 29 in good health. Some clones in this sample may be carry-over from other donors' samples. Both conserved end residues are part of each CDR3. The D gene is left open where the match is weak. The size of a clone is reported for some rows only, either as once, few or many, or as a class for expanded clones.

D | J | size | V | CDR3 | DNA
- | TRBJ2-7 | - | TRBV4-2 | CASSQETIYEQYF | TGTGCCAGCAGCCAAGAAACTATCTACGAGCAGTACTTC
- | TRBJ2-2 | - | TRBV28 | CASSIIGNTGELFF | TGTGCCAGCTCCATCATAGGGAACACCGGGGAGCTGTTTTTT
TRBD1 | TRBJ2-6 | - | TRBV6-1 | CASRDRGSGANVLTF | TGTGCCAGCAGGGACAGGGGGTCCGGGGCCAACGTCCTGACTTTC
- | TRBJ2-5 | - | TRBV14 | CASSHHRRVQETQYF | TGTGCCAGCAGCCATCATCGTAGGGTACAAGAGACCCAGTACTTC
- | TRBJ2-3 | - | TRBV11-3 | CASSRGGGLTYTDTQYF | TGTGCCAGCAGTAGGGGCGGCGGCCTAACTTACACAGATACGCAGTATTTT
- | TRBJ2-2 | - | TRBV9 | CASSLPPTDRVNTGELFF | TGTGCCAGCAGCCTCCCCCCTACGGACAGAGTGAACACCGGGGAGCTGTTTTTT
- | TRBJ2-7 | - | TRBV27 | CASSLFRDKDEQYF | TGTGCCAGCAGTTTATTCCGGGACAAGGACGAGCAGTACTTC
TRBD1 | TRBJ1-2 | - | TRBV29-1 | CSVEDRGQGSNYGYTF | TGCAGCGTTGAAGATAGGGGACAGGGAAGTAACTATGGCTACACCTTC
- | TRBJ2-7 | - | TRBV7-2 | CASSFLAPGLYF | TGTGCCAGCAGCTTTCTAGCGCCTGGGCTGTACTTC
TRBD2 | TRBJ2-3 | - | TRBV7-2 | CASSLEAGGPANTQYF | TGTGCCAGCAGCTTAGAGGCGGGAGGGCCCGCAAATACGCAGTATTTT
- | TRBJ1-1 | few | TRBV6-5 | CASSYRGDTEAFF | TGTGCCAGCAGTTACAGGGGAGACACTGAAGCTTTCTTT
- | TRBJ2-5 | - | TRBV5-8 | CASSLAGAETQYF | TGTGCCAGCAGCTTGGCCGGGGCCGAGACCCAGTACTTC
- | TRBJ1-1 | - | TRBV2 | CATIRERNTEAFF | TGTGCCACTATCCGCGAGAGGAACACTGAAGCTTTCTTT
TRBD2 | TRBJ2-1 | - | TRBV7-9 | CASGTSGYNEQFF | TGTGCCAGCGGGACTAGCGGGTACAATGAGCAGTTCTTC
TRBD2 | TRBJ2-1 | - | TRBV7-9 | CASSRRTSGTYNEQFF | TGTGCCAGCAGCCGACGGACTAGCGGGACGTACAATGAGCAGTTCTTC
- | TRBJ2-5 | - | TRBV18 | CASSRTDRKETQYF | TGTGCCAGCTCACGTACGGACAGAAAAGAGACCCAGTACTTC
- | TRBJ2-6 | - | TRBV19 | CASSIVQAGANVLTF | TGTGCCAGTAGTATAGTACAGGCAGGGGCCAACGTCCTGACTTTC
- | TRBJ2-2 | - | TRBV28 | CASSSKVFNTGELFF | TGTGCCAGCAGTTCGAAGGTCTTTAACACCGGGGAGCTGTTTTTT
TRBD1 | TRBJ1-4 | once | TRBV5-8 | CASSPGTGGSDEKLFF | TGTGCCAGCAGCCCAGGGACAGGGGGTTCCGATGAAAAACTGTTTTTT
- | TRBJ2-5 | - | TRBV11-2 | CASSPTGYQETQYF | TGTGCCAGCAGCCCAACTGGGTACCAAGAGACCCAGTACTTC
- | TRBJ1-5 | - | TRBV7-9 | CASSQTGTINQPQHF | TGTGCCAGCAGCCAAACCGGGACGATCAATCAGCCCCAGCATTTT
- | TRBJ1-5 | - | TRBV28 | CASRPGMLGGGQPQHF | TGTGCCAGCAGACCGGGGATGTTGGGGGGGGGCCAGCCCCAGCATTTT
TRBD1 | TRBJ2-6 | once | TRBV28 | CASSLLGQGLPGANVLTF | TGTGCCAGCAGTTTATTGGGACAGGGTCTGCCTGGGGCCAACGTCCTGACTTTC
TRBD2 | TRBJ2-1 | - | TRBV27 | CPDRGGCLAGGSSYNEQFF | TGTCCCGACAGGGGAGGTTGCCTAGCGGGAGGGAGCTCCTACAATGAGCAGTTCTTC
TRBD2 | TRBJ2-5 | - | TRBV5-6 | CASSLTGTSGRETQYF | TGTGCCAGCAGCTTAACCGGGACTAGCGGGAGAGAGACCCAGTACTTC
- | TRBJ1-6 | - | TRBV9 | CASSDRTANSPLHF | TGTGCCAGCAGCGACCGGACGGCGAATTCACCCCTCCACTTT
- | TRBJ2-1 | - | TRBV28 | CASSRTSTYNEQFF | TGTGCCAGCAGTCGGACGTCGACCTACAATGAGCAGTTCTTC
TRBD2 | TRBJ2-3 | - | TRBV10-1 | CASSEASGRVADTQYF | TGCGCCAGCAGTGAGGCTAGCGGGAGGGTAGCAGATACGCAGTATTTT
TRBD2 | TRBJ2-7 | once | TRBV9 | CASSPEGVRGDEQYF | TGTGCCAGCAGCCCTGAGGGGGTGCGGGGGGACGAGCAGTACTTC
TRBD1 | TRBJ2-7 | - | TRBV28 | CASSKRPGQGVYEQYF | TGTGCCAGCAGCAAAAGACCGGGACAGGGGGTCTACGAGCAGTACTTC
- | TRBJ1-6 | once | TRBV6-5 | CASSYSRFQGNSPLHF | TGTGCCAGCAGTTACTCGAGGTTCCAGGGAAACTCACCCCTCCACTTT